The clone carrying this T cell receptor (beta chain) appeared once. Antigen specificity is unknown. The data are from a study of T cell repertoires in ileal Crohn's disease. Study results and limitations: Compared with non-smokers, active smokers at surgery showed more clonal expansions.

Per sample, roughly 470 nanograms of biopsy DNA were TCRB immunosequenced. Assay: immunoSEQ multiplex PCR; the TCRdb copy retains only in-frame clones and omits some. Among 9,500 to 15,000 clones, roughly 79% were seen once, and the ten largest hold about 4.9%. The CDR3 runs 17 residues. Trimming cost V 5 bases and J 2 bases; bases outside gene matches: 9. Germline CDR1 is SGHNT and CDR2 is YENEEA. This TCR came from an adult with Crohn's disease. The sequencing sample was made of ileal tissue. V usage is TRBV11-3 and J usage is TRBJ2-3, with 11 bases that match TRBD2. The CDR3 DNA sequence: TGTGCCAGCAGCCAGGGGACTAGCGGAAGATACACAGATACGCAGTATTTT. Protein product: CASSQGTSGRYTDTQYF.